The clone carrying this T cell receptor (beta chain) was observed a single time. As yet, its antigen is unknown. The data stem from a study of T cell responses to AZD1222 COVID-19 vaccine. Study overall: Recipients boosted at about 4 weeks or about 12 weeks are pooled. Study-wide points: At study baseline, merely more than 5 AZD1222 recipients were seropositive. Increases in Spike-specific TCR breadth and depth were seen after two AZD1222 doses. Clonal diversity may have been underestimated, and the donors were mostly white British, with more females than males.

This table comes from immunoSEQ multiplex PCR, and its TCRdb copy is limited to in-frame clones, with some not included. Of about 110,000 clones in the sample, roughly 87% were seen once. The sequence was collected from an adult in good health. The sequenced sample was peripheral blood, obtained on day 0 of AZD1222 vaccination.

This CDR3 is CASRMVEEQPQHF. For the CDR3, the DNA is TGTGCCAGTAGGATGGTAGAGGAGCAGCCCCAGCATTTT. The rearrangement uses TRBV19 and TRBJ1-5; D not resolved. Per germline, CDR1 LNHDA and CDR2 SQIVND (reference sequence). V lost 6 bases and J 7 bases, leaving 13 bases between the germline ends. The CDR3 contains 13 residues.